These T cell receptor beta chains were read from a single sample in a study of blood T cell repertoires in COVID-19. Profiling relied on immunoSEQ multiplex PCR, and the TCRdb table lists in-frame clones only, not all of them. Among some 250,000 clones, about 83% were seen once, and the ten largest hold around 8.9%. The sequenced sample was peripheral blood. Source of these receptors: a man aged 35 to 55 with active or convalescent COVID-19. Each CDR3 is given with its conserved first and last residue. The D gene is left open where the match is weak. Part of the rows lack a size; the others show once, few, many or a class for expanded clones.

j_call clone_size cdr3_length v_call d_call cdr3_aa cdr3_nt
TRBJ1-5 - 14 TRBV5-6 - CASSLGQASQPQHF TGTGCCAGCAGCTTGGGACAGGCCAGTCAGCCCCAGCATTTT
TRBJ1-1 - 14 TRBV7-3 - CASSLDRLNTEAFF TGTGCCAGCAGCTTAGACAGGTTGAACACTGAAGCTTTCTTT
TRBJ1-3 - 15 TRBV6-5 TRBD1 CASSPMTGTGNTIYF TGTGCCAGCAGTCCTATGACAGGGACTGGAAACACCATATATTTT
TRBJ2-1 - 17 TRBV7-8 - CASSHQFGRDIGNEQFF TGTGCCAGCAGCCACCAATTCGGCCGGGACATAGGCAATGAGCAGTTCTTC
TRBJ2-7 - 14 TRBV13 - CASSLRPVGDEQYF TGTGCCAGCAGCTTAAGGCCGGTAGGGGACGAGCAGTACTTC
TRBJ2-1 - 15 TRBV7-7 - CASSLGASSYNEQFF TGTGCTAGCAGCTTAGGTGCTAGCTCCTACAATGAGCAGTTCTTC
TRBJ2-2 - 20 TRBV14 TRBD2 CASSHSVAPHGLAGAGELFF TGTGCCAGCAGCCATTCGGTTGCCCCCCACGGACTAGCGGGAGCCGGGGAGCTGTTTTTT
TRBJ1-1 - 13 TRBV3-1/TRBV3-2 TRBD1 CASSRRQGTEAFF TGTGCCAGCAGCCGTAGACAGGGGACTGAAGCTTTCTTT
TRBJ2-7 - 16 TRBV5-1 TRBD1 CASTEPTGTGWDEQYF TGCGCCAGCACCGAACCAACCGGGACAGGGTGGGACGAGCAGTACTTC
TRBJ2-6 - 17 TRBV4-1 TRBD2 CASSQGRGGPISNVLTF TGCGCCAGCAGCCAAGGTCGGGGGGGCCCTATCTCAAACGTCCTGACTTTC
TRBJ2-7 - 15 TRBV18 TRBD2 CASASGGRVGGEQYF TGTGCCAGCGCCTCCGGGGGGAGGGTTGGAGGCGAGCAGTACTTC
TRBJ2-3 - 16 TRBV5-1 TRBD2 CASTPGLADFTDTQYF TGCGCCAGCACCCCGGGACTAGCGGACTTCACAGATACGCAGTATTTT
TRBJ2-3 - 17 TRBV5-1 TRBD1 CASSLVAQGSGTDTQYF TGCGCCAGCAGCTTGGTCGCACAGGGGAGTGGAACAGATACGCAGTATTTT
TRBJ1-1 - 12 TRBV10-3 - CAISEGGTEAFF TGTGCCATCAGTGAAGGGGGCACTGAAGCTTTCTTT
TRBJ1-6 few 12 TRBV12-3/TRBV12-4 - CASSYPYAPLHF TGTGCCAGCAGTTACCCCTACGCACCCCTCCACTTT
TRBJ2-7 - 13 TRBV5-1 - CASSADRAYEQYF TGCGCCAGCAGCGCGGACAGAGCCTACGAGCAGTACTTC
TRBJ1-4 - 21 TRBV10-3 - CAISDTPGGTVGVPLNEKLFF TGTGCCATCAGTGATACCCCCGGCGGAACGGTGGGAGTTCCTTTAAATGAAAAACTGTTTTTT
TRBJ2-2 - 13 TRBV30 - CAWGLPNTGELFF TGTGCCTGGGGACTACCGAACACCGGGGAGCTGTTTTTT
TRBJ1-1 - 16 TRBV4-2 - CASSQESGLLNTEAFF TGTGCCAGCAGCCAAGAGTCTGGACTATTGAACACTGAAGCTTTCTTT
TRBJ1-6 - 15 TRBV4-3 - CASSQETFPSSPLHF TGCGCCAGCAGCCAAGAAACCTTTCCGAGTTCACCCCTCCACTTT
TRBJ1-1 - 13 TRBV27 - CASSVGGGFEAFF TGTGCCAGCAGTGTAGGGGGGGGCTTTGAAGCTTTCTTT
TRBJ2-6 - 18 TRBV5-1 TRBD2 CASSSGLAGFSGANVLTF TGCGCCAGCAGCTCCGGACTAGCCGGATTCTCTGGGGCCAACGTCCTGACTTTC
TRBJ2-3 - 14 TRBV7-2 - CASSFSGAWDTQYF TGTGCCAGCAGCTTTTCAGGTGCATGGGATACGCAGTATTTT
TRBJ1-1 - 13 TRBV27 - CASSLNGNTEAFF TGTGCCAGCAGTTTAAACGGGAACACTGAAGCTTTCTTT
TRBJ1-1 - 17 TRBV5-8 TRBD1 CASSYMTGLQANTEAFF TGTGCCAGCAGCTACATGACAGGGCTCCAGGCAAACACTGAAGCTTTCTTT